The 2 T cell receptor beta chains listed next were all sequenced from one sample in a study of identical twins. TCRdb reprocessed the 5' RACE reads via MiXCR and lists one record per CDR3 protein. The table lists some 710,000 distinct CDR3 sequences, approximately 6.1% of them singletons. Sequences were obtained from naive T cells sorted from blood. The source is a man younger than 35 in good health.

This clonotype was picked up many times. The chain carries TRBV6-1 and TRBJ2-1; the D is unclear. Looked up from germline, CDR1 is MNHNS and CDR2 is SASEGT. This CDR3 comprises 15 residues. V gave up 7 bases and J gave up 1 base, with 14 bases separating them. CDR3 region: CASKFLGDSYNEQFF. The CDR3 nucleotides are TGTGCCAGCAAATTTCTAGGAGATTCCTACAATGAGCAGTTCTTC.

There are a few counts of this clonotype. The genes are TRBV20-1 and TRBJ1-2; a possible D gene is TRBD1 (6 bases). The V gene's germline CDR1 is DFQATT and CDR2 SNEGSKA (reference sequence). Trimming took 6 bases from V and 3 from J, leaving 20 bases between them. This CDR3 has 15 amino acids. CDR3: CSALPTGAPYYGYTF. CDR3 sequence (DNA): TGCAGTGCACTCCCGACGGGGGCCCCCTACTATGGCTACACCTTC.